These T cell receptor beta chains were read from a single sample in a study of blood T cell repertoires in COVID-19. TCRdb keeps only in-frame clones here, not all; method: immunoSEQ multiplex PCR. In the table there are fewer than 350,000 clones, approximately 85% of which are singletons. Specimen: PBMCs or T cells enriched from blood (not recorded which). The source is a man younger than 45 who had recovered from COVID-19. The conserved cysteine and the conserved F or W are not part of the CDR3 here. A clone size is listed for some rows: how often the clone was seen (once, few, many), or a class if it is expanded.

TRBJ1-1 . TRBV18 ASSPNQGSGTEAF
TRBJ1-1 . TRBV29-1 SAVRTGDVFTEAF
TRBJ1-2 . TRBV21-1 ASSKEMRDFNYGYT
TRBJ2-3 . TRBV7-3 ASSLNRGMSTDTQY
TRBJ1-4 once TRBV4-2 ASSQARGTNEKLF
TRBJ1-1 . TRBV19 ASTLDSEAF
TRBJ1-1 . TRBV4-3 ASSQGVAPGVTEAF
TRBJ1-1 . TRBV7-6 ASSLARQGKEGTEAF
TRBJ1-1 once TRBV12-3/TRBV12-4 ASSSQVSTEAF
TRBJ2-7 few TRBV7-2 ASAATLSVTEQY
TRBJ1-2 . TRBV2 ASSDLTDYGYT
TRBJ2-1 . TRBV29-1 SVSPPGDSTYNEQF
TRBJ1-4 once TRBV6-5 ASRGQGAFGEKLF
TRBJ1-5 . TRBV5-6 ASSWGTGENQPQH
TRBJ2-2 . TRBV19 ASRTGANTGELF
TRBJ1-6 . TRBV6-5 ASSYSTGGDSPLH
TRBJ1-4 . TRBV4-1 ASSQMGRDTLF
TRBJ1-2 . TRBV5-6 ASRDSTGGAGYT
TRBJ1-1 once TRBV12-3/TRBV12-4 ASSGDSNTEAF
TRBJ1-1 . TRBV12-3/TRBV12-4 ASSSRQAGRVF
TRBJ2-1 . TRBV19 ASISNEGGNNEQF
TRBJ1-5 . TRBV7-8 ASSFIEQPQH
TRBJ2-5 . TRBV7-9 ASSSRLRTSGLGETQY
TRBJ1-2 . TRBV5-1 ASSLATGGSGGYT
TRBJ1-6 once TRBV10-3 AISESKRGSYNSPLH
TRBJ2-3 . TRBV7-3 ASSLGGTSTDTQY
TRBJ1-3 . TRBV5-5 ASSLPGRGNTIY
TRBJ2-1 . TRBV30 AWSVLAGAGEQF
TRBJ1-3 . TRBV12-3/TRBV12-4 ASSGQTGNTIY
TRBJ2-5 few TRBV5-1 ASSPWTGVGETQY
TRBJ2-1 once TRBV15 ATSRVLPGNEQF
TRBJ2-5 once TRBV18 ASSPTGGETQY
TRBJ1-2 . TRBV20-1 SASGGQGIFGYT
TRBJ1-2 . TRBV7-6 ASSSRGSRGYT
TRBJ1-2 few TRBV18 ASSPSTAPGSYGYT
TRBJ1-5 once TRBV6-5 ASSLLAGNQPQH
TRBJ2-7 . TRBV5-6 ASSPPPGRVYEQY
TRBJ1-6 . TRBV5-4 AFQSQANNSPLH
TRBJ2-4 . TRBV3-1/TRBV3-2 ASSHPGLAGALAKNIQY
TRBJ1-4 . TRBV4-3 ASSLQGATNEKLF
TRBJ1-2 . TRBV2 ASTQDRGMITSNYGYT
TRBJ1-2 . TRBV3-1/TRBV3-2 ATSVRGSNYGYT
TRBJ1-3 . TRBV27 ASSLTGPGNTIY
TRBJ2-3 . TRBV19 ASSIRSSTDTQY
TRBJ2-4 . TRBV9 ASSVGAGLAGRDIQY
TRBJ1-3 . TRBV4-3 ASSQDPGGPGNTIY
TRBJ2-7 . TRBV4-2 ASSQGASYEQY
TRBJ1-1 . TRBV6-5 ASTWTENTEAF
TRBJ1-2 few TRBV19 ASSIRQGAGYT
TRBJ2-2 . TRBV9 ASSTGTSGGNTGELF